The T cell receptor beta chain under discussion was sequenced for a study of breast tumors, draining lymph nodes, adjacent tissues. Breast cancer patients provided tissue from their axillary draining lymph nodes. The CDR3 spans 14 residues. J was trimmed by 3 bases and V by 3 bases; bases with no gene match: 3. Germline V gene sequence: CDR1 DFQATT, CDR2 SNEGSKA (reference sequence). Ten or more counts support this clonotype. One entry per CDR3 protein results from TCRdb running MiXCR on the multiplex PCR reads. The data show 83,000 or so distinct CDR3 sequences, roughly a fifth seen once. This chain uses TRBV20-1 with TRBJ2-7, with 12 bases lining up with TRBD2. What was sequenced was axillary lymph node tissue. This TCR derives from a female donor with breast cancer. Some clones in this sample may be carry-over from other donors' samples. The CDR3 loop is CSASRTSGNYEQYF. The CDR3 DNA follows: TGCAGTGCTAGTCGGACTAGCGGGAACTACGAGCAGTACTTC.